A selection of T cell receptor beta chains follows, all from one sample in a study of naive and memory T cell subsets. Each CDR3 protein is one row after TCRdb ran MiXCR on the UMI-ligation and nested PCR reads. The sample has 95,000 to 110,000 distinct CDR3 sequences, approximately 15% seen once. What was sequenced was naive CD8+ T cells from blood. Source of these receptors: a human donor in good health. Both conserved end residues are part of each CDR3. The order of the fields is D gene, V gene, J gene, CDR3 protein. A D gene is named only where the DNA matches it firmly.

d_gene: TRBD2; v_gene: TRBV20-1; j_gene: TRBJ2-1; CDR3aa: CSARDLLAGDEQFF
d_gene: NA; v_gene: TRBV6-2/TRBV6-3; j_gene: TRBJ1-5; CDR3aa: CASSYPLLGDNQPQHF
d_gene: NA; v_gene: TRBV11-2; j_gene: TRBJ2-5; CDR3aa: CASSLSPGRSQETQYF
d_gene: NA; v_gene: TRBV12-3/TRBV12-4; j_gene: TRBJ2-5; CDR3aa: CASSATGLEETQYF
d_gene: NA; v_gene: TRBV6-6; j_gene: TRBJ2-2; CDR3aa: CASIGTGELFF
d_gene: NA; v_gene: TRBV27; j_gene: TRBJ1-5; CDR3aa: CASSLSGFNQPQHF
d_gene: NA; v_gene: TRBV29-1; j_gene: TRBJ2-2; CDR3aa: CSVAGNTGELFF
d_gene: NA; v_gene: TRBV29-1; j_gene: TRBJ2-1; CDR3aa: CSVGGLASPLSSYNEQFF
d_gene: TRBD2; v_gene: TRBV29-1; j_gene: TRBJ2-3; CDR3aa: CSVDLYEGGGYTDTQYF
d_gene: NA; v_gene: TRBV10-2; j_gene: TRBJ1-2; CDR3aa: CASSDNKGYGYGYTF
d_gene: NA; v_gene: TRBV7-6; j_gene: TRBJ2-7; CDR3aa: CASSGKEQYF
d_gene: NA; v_gene: TRBV7-3; j_gene: TRBJ2-1; CDR3aa: CASSPGASRANEQFF
d_gene: NA; v_gene: TRBV12-3/TRBV12-4; j_gene: TRBJ2-1; CDR3aa: CASSPNGGNEQFF
d_gene: NA; v_gene: TRBV12-3/TRBV12-4; j_gene: TRBJ1-2; CDR3aa: CASSLFSGDGYTF
d_gene: NA; v_gene: TRBV20-1; j_gene: TRBJ2-7; CDR3aa: CSATPTENYEQYF
d_gene: TRBD2; v_gene: TRBV29-1; j_gene: TRBJ2-5; CDR3aa: CSVEPPLAAQETQYF
d_gene: TRBD1; v_gene: TRBV3-1; j_gene: TRBJ2-1; CDR3aa: CASSQDLRQGPHNEQFF
d_gene: TRBD2; v_gene: TRBV11-2; j_gene: TRBJ2-1; CDR3aa: CASETGLAYNEQFF
d_gene: NA; v_gene: TRBV29-1; j_gene: TRBJ2-1; CDR3aa: CSVEPKGYNEQFF
d_gene: NA; v_gene: TRBV7-9; j_gene: TRBJ1-1; CDR3aa: CASSLKPGPTSFF
d_gene: NA; v_gene: TRBV18; j_gene: TRBJ2-5; CDR3aa: CASSPGPGETQYF